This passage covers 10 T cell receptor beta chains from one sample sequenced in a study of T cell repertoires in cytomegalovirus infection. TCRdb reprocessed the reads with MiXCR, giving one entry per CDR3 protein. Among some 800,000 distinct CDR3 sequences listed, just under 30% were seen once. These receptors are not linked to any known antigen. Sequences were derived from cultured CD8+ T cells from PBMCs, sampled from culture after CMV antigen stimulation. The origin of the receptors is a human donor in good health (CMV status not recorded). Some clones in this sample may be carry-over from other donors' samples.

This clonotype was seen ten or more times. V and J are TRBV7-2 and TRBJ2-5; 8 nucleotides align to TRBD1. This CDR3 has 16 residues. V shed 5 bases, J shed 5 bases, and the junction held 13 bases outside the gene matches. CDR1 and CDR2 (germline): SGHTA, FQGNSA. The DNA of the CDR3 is TGTGCCAGCAGCCAGAATGACAGGGGCGGATGGGAGACCCAGTACTTC. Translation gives CASSQNDRGGWETQYF.

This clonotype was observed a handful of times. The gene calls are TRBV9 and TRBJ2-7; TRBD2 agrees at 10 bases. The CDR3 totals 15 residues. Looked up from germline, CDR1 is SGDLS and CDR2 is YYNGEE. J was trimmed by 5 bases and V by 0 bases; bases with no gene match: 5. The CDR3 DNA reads TGTGCCAGCAGCGTAGTAGCGGGGGGCCCAAACGAGCAGTACTTC. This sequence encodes CASSVVAGGPNEQYF. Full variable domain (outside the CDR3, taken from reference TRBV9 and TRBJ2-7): DSGVTQTPKHLITATGQRVTLRCSPRSGDLSVYWYQQSLDQGLQFLIQYYNGEERAKGNILERFSAQQFPDLHSELNLSSLELGDSALYFCASSVVAGGPNEQYFGPGTRLTVT.

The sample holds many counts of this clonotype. CDR3 DNA sequence: TGTGCCAGCAGCTTAGGAGCGGGGCTCAATCAGCCCCAGCATTTT. This codes for CASSLGAGLNQPQHF. The chain couples TRBV5-6 to TRBJ1-5; TRBD1 might be the D (5 bases). From germline, CDR1 is SGHDT and CDR2 YYEEEE. Trimming left V 2 bases short and J 3 bases short, with 12 bases between. CDR3 length equals 15 residues.

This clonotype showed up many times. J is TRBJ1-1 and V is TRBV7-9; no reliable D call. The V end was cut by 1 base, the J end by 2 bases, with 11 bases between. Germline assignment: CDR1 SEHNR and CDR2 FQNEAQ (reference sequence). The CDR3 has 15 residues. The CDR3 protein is CASSLEVGINTEAFF. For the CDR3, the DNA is TGTGCCAGCAGCTTAGAGGTGGGGATTAACACTGAAGCTTTCTTT. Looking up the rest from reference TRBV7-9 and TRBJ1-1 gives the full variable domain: DTGVSQNPRHKITKRGQNVTFRCDPISEHNRLYWYRQTLGQGPEFLTYFQNEAQLEKSRLLSDRFSAERPKGSFSTLEIQRTEQGDSAMYLCASSLEVGINTEAFFGQGTRLTVV.

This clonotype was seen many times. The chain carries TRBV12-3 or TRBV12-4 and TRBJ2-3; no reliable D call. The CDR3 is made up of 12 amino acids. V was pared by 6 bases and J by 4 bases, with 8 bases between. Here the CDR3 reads CASSLSADTQYF. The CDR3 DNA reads TGTGCCAGCAGCTTATCCGCAGATACGCAGTATTTT.

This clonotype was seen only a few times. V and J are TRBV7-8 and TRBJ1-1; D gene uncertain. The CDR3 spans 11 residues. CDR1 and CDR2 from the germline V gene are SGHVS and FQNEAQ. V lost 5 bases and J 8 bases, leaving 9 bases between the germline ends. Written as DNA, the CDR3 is TGTGCCAGCAGCGATTCACCGGAAGCTTTCTTT. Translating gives CASSDSPEAFF.

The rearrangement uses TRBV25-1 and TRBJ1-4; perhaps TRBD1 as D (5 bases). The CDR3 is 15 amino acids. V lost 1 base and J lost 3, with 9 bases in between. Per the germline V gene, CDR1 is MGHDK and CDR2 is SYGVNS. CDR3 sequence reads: CASSEWGGANEKLFF. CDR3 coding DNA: TGTGCCAGCAGTGAATGGGGGGGGGCTAATGAAAAACTGTTTTTT.

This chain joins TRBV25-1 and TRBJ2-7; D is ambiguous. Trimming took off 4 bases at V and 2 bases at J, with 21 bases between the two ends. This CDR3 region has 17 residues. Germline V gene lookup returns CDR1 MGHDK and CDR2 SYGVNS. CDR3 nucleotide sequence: TGTGCCAGCAGTGGGGGTCGAGTCATAACCGACCCCTACGAGCAGTACTTC. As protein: CASSGGRVITDPYEQYF.

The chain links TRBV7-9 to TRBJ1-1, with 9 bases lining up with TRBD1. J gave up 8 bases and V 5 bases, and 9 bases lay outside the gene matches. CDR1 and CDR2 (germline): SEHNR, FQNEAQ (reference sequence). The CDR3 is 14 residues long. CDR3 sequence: CASSPRDRDNEAFF. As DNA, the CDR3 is TGTGCCAGCAGCCCAAGGGACAGGGATAACGAAGCTTTCTTT.

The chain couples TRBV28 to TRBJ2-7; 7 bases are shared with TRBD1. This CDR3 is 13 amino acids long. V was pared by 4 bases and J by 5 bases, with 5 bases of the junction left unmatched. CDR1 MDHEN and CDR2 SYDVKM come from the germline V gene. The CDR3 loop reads CASSYPGQNEQYV. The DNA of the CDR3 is TGTGCCAGCAGTTACCCGGGACAGAACGAGCAGTACGTC.